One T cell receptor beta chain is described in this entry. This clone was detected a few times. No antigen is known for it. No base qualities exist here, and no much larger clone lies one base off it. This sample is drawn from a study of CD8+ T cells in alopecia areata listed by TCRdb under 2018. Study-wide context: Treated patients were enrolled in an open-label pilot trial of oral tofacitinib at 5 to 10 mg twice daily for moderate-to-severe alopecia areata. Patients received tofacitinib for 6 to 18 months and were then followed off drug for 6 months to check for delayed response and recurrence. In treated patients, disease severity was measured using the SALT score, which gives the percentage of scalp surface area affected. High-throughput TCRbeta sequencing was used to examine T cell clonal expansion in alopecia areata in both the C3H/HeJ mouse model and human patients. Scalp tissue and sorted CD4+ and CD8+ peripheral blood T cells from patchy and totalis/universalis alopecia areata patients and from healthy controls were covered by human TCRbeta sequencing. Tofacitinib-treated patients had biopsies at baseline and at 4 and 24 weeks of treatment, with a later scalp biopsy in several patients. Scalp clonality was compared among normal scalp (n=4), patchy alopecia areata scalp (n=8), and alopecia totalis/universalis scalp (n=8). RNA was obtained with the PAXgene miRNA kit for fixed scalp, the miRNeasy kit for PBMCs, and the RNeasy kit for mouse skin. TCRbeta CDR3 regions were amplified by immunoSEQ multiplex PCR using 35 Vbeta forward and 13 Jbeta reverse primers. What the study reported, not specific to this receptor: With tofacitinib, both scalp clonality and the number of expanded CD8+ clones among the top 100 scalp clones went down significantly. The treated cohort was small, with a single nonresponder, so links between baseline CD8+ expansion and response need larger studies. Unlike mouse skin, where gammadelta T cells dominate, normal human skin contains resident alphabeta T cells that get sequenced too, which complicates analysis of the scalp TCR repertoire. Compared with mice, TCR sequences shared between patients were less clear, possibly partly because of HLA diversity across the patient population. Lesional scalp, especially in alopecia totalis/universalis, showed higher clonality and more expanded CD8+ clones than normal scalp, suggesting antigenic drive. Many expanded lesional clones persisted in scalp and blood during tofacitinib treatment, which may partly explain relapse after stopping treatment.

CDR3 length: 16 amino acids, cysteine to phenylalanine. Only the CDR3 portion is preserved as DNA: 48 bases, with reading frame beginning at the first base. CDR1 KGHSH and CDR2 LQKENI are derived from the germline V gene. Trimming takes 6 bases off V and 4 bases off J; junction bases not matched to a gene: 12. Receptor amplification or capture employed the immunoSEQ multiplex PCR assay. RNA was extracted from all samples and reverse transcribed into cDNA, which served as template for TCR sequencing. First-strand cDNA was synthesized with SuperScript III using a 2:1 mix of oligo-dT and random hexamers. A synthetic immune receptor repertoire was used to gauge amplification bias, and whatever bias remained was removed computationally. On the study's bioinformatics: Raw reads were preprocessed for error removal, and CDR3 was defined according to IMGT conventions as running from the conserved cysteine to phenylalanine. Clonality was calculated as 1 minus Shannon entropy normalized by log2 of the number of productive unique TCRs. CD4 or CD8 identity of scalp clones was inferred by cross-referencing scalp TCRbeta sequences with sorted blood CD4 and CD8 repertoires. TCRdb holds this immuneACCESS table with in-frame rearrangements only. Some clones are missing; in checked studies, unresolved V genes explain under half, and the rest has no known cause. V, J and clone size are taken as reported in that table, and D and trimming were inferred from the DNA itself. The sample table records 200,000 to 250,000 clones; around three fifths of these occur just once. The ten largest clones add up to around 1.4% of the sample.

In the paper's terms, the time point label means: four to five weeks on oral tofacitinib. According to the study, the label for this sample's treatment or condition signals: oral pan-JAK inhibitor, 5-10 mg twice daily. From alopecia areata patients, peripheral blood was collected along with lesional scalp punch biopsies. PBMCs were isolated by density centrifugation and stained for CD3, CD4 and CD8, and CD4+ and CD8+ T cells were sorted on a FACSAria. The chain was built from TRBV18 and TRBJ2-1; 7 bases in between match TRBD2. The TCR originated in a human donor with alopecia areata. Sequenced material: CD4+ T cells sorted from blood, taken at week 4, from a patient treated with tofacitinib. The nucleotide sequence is TGTGCCAGCTCCCCTCTTTGGCGGGGAGGGTACAATGAGCAGTTCTTC. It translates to CASSPLWRGGYNEQFF.